This note documents a single T cell receptor beta chain sequence. Its antigen is currently unknown. The assay was immunoSEQ multiplex PCR, and TCRdb's table has in-frame clones only and misses some. The table records approximately 90,000 clones, less than 95% of them present only once. The data were taken from a study of graft-versus-host responses after intestinal transplantation. For the study at large: Anti-thymocyte globulin induction preceded about three years of tacrolimus and steroid maintenance in all recipients.

CDR1 and CDR2 from the germline V gene are SGHKS and YYEKEE (reference sequence). The CDR3 is made up of 16 amino acids. The junction had 11 bases not matched to a gene; V was cut back by 1 base and J by 6 bases. Here the sequenced sample was unstimulated CD8+ T cells sorted from spleen or lymph node cells, taken before transplant. This clonotype was obtained from a human donor who was the organ donor for an intestinal transplant. The chain recombines TRBV5-5 with TRBJ2-7, with 9 nucleotides matching TRBD1. The CDR3 sequence: CASSLLSTGGTGEQYF. DNA of the CDR3: TGTGCCAGCAGCTTGTTATCCACAGGGGGCACGGGCGAGCAGTACTTC.